Each of the 3 T cell receptor beta chains below was sequenced from the same sample in a study of beta chain features in type 1 diabetes. Study-wide results and limits: Shortening that was moderate but significant affected the TCRB CDR3s of Type 1 diabetes patients in all four CD4+ subsets.

Their target antigens are unknown. The investigators reverse transcribed all of the isolated RNA, so they sequenced expressed TCRB transcripts. Profiling relied on immunoSEQ multiplex PCR, and the TCRdb table lists in-frame clones only, not all of them. The table has 150,000 to 200,000 clones, roughly 60% seen once. The sample comprised naive CD4+ T cells from blood. These TCRs come from a man in his thirties or forties with type 1 diabetes.

The chain carries TRBV4-3 and TRBJ2-2; maybe TRBD1 (5 bases). V was cut by 0 bases and J by 2 bases, with 10 bases left in between. CDR1 LGHNA and CDR2 YSLEER come from the germline V gene. This CDR3 contains 16 residues. For the CDR3, the DNA is TGCGCCAGCAGCCAAGATCCCGGACAAAACACCGGGGAGCTGTTTTTT. It encodes CASSQDPGQNTGELFF.

This clone occurred a few times. The chain uses TRBV29-1 and TRBJ2-5, with TRBD1 identical over 9 bases. The germline CDR1 and CDR2 sequences are SQVTM and ANQGSEA. J was trimmed by 1 base and V by 6 bases; bases with no gene match: 3. The CDR3 length is 13 residues. CDR3 in amino acids: CSVLTGGQETQYF. CDR3 nucleotides: TGCAGCGTCTTGACAGGGGGCCAAGAGACCCAGTACTTC.

This clone came up a few times. The chain is built from TRBV4-3 and TRBJ2-1; TRBD1 is a possible D gene (5 bases). With 1 base removed from V and 7 bases from J, the gap between germline ends came to 17 bases. Germline CDR1 and CDR2: LGHNA and YSLEER. The CDR3 loop spans 16 amino acids. The chain's CDR3 is CASSQGSRVVGNEQFF. In DNA form, the CDR3 reads TGCGCCAGCAGCCAAGGGAGCAGGGTGGTTGGGAATGAGCAGTTCTTC.